This TCR beta chain originates from a study of cytomegalovirus exposure and HLA in healthy donors. Primers included in the PCR were 60 Vbeta and 13 Jbeta primers. TCRdb keeps only in-frame clones here, not all; method: immunoSEQ multiplex PCR. The sample consists of 95,000 to 150,000 clones, around 67% of them appearing once. For this clone: The antigen remains undetermined.

Regarding the study as a whole: Sequencing probably produced one cluster of sequence variants that were highly shared. In presence/absence analyses, roughly uniform sequencing depth across donors was assumed. CMV antigen specificity of three CMV-associated chains was confirmed in vitro.

CDR1 is SEHNR and CDR2 is FQNEAQ in the germline V gene (reference sequence). Trimming cost V 6 bases and J 4 bases; bases outside gene matches: 8. The CDR3 is 14 residues long. This sequence joins TRBV7-9 and TRBJ1-1, with 7 bases that match TRBD1. Input material: PBMCs. The TCR originated in a woman in her thirties or forties in good health and CMV-seronegative. CDR3 coding DNA: TGTGCCAGCAGTTTTACCGACAGGGCCACTGAAGCTTTCTTT. Its protein product is CASSFTDRATEAFF. The full variable domain, in which reference TRBV7-9 and TRBJ1-1 provide the parts outside the CDR3, is DTGVSQNPRHKITKRGQNVTFRCDPISEHNRLYWYRQTLGQGPEFLTYFQNEAQLEKSRLLSDRFSAERPKGSFSTLEIQRTEQGDSAMYLCASSFTDRATEAFFGQGTRLTVV.